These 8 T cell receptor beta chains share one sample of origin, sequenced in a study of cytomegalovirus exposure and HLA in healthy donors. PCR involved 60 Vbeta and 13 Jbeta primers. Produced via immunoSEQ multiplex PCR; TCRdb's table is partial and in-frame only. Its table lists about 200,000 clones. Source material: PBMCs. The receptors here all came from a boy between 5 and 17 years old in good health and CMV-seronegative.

The CDR3 nucleotides are TGTGCCAGCAGCTTAGTAGAAGAGACCCAGTACTTC. It encodes CASSLVEETQYF. V is TRBV7-9 and J is TRBJ2-5; D ambiguous. Germline V lookup: CDR1 SEHNR, CDR2 FQNEAQ (reference sequence). The CDR3 runs 12 residues. Trimming stripped 1 base from V and 3 bases from J, with 3 bases between.

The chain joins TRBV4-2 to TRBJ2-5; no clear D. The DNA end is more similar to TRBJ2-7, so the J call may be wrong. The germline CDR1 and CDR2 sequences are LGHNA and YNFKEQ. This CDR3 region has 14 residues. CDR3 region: CASSQVTDSYEQYF. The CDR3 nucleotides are TGTGCCAGCAGCCAAGTTACGGACTCCTACGAGCAGTACTTC.

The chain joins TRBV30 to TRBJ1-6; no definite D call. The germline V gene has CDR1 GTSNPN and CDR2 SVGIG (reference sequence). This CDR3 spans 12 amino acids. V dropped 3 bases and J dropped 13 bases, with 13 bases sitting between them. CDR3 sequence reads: CAWSDEGNPLHF. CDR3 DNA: TGTGCCTGGAGCGACGAGGGAAACCCCCTCCACTTT. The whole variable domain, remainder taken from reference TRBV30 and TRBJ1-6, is SQTIHQWPATLVQPVGSPLSLECTVEGTSNPNLYWYRQAAGRGLQLLFYSVGIGQISSEVPQNLSASRPQDRQFILSSKKLLLSDSGFYLCAWSDEGNPLHFGNGTRLTVT.

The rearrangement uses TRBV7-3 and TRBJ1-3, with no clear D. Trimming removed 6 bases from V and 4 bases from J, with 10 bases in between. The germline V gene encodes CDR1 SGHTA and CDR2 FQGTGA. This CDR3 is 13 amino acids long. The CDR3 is CASSTTEGNTIYF. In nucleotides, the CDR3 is TGTGCCAGCAGTACCACGGAGGGAAACACCATATATTTT.

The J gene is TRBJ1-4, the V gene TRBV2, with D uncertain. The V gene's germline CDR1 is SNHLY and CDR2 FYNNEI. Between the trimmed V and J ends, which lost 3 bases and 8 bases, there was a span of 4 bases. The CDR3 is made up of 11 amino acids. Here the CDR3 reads CASSEREKLFF. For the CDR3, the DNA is TGTGCCAGCAGTGAGCGGGAAAAACTGTTTTTT.

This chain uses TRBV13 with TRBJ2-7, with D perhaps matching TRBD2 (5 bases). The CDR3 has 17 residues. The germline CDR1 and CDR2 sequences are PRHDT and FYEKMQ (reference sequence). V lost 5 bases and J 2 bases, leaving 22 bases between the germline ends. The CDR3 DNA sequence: TGTGCCAGCAGCCTCACTCGGTCGGGGAAAGGGACCTACGAGCAGTACTTC. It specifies CASSLTRSGKGTYEQYF.

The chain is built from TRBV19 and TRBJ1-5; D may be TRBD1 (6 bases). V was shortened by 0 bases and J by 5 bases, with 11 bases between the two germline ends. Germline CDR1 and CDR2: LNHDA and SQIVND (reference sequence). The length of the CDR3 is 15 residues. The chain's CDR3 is CASSIDSRGHQPQHF. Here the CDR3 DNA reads TGTGCCAGTAGTATAGATTCCAGGGGACATCAGCCCCAGCATTTT.

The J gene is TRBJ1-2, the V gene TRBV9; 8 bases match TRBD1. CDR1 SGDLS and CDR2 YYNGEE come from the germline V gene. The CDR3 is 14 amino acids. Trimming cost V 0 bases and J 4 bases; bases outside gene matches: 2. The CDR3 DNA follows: TGTGCCAGCAGCGTAGGGACAGGGTCCTATGGCTACACCTTC. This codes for CASSVGTGSYGYTF.